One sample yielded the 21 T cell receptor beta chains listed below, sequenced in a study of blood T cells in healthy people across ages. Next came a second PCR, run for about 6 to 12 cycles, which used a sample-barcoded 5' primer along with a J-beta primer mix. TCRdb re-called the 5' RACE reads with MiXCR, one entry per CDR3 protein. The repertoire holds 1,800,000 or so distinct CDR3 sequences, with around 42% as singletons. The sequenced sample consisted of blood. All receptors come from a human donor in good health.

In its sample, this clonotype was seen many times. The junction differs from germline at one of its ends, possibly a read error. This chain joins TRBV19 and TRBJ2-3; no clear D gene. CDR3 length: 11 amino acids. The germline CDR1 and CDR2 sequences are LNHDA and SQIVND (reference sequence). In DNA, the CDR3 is TGTGCCAGCAGTATCGGGGATACGCAGTATTTT. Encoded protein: CASSIGDTQYF.

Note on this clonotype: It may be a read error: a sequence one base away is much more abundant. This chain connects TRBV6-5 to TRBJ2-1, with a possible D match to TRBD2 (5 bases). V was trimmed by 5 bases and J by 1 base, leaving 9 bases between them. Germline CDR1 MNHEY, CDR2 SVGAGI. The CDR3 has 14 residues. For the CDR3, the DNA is TGTGCCAGCAGTGCGAGGGAGTCCTACAATGAGCAGTTCTTC. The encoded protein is CASSARESYNEQFF.

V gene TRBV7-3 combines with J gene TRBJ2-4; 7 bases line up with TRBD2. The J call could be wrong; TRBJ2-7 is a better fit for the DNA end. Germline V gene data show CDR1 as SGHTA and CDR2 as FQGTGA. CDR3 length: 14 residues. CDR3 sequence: CASSPAGGWSEQYF. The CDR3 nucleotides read TGTGCCAGCAGCCCCGCCGGGGGGTGGAGCGAGCAGTACTTC.

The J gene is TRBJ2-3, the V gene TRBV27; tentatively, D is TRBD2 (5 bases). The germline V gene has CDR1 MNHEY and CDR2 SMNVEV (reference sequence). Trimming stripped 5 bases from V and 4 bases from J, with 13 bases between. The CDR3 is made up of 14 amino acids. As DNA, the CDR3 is TGTGCCAGCAGTGTGGGGAGCTGGGCAGATACGCAGTATTTT. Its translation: CASSVGSWADTQYF.

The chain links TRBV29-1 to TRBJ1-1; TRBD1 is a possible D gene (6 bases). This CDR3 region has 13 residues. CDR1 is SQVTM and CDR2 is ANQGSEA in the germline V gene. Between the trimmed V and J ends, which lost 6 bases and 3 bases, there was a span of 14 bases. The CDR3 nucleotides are TGCAGCGTAGCGATCAGGGGAGACACTGAAGCTTTCTTT. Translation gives CSVAIRGDTEAFF.

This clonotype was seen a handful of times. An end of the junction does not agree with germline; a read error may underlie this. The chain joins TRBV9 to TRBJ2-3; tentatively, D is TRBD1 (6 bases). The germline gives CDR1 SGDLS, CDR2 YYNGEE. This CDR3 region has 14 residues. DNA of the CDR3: TGTGCCCGCAGCGAGGACAGTCGCACAGATACGCAGTATTTT. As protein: CARSEDSRTDTQYF.

For the CDR3, the DNA is TGTGCCAGCAGCTTAGCGTGGGGGGGAACCGGGCTGGATCCGCAGTATTTT. Encoded protein: CASSLAWGGTGLDPQYF. The rearrangement links TRBV7-6 to TRBJ2-3, with 7 bases aligning to TRBD2. Unmatched junction bases numbered 16, after V lost 0 bases and J lost 10 bases. This CDR3 has 17 amino acids. Germline V gene lookup returns CDR1 SGHVS and CDR2 FNYEAQ.

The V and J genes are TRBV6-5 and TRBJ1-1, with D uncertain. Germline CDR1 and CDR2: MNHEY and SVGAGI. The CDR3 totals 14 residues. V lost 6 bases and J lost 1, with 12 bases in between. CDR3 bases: TGTGCCAGCAGAAAGTGGGGAGAGAACACTGAAGCTTTCTTT. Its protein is CASRKWGENTEAFF.

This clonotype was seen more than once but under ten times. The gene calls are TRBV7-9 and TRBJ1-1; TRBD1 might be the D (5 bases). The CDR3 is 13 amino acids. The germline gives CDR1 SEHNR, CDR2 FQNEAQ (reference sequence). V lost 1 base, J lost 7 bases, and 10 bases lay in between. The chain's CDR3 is CASSLGGRGEAFF. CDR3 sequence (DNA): TGTGCCAGCAGCTTAGGCGGGAGGGGTGAAGCTTTCTTT.

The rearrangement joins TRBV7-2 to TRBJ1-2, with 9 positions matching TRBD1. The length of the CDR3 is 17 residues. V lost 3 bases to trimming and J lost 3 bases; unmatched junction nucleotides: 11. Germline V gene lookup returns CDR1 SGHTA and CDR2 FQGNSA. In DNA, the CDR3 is TGTGCCAGCAGCTTTTTGATACAGGGGGCGCGAGACTATGGCTACACCTTC. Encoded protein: CASSFLIQGARDYGYTF.

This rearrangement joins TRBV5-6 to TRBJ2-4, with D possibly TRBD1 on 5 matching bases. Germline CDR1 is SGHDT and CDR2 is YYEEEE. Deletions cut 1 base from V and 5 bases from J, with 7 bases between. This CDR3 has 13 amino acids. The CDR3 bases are TGTGCCAGCAGCTTGCAGGGTCAAAACATTCAGTACTTC. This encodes CASSLQGQNIQYF.

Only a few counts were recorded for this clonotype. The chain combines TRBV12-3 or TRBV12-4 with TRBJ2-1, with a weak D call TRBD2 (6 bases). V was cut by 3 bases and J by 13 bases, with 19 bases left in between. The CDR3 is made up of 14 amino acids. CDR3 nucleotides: TGTGCCAGCAGTTTGGGGGGAGCCAAAAACATTCAGTTCTTC. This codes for CASSLGGAKNIQFF.

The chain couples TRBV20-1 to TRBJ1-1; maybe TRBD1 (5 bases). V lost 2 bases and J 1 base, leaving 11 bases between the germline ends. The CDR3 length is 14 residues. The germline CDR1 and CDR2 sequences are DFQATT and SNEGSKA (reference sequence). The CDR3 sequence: CSARTITGNTEAFF. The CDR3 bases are TGCAGTGCTAGAACTATTACAGGGAACACTGAAGCTTTCTTT.

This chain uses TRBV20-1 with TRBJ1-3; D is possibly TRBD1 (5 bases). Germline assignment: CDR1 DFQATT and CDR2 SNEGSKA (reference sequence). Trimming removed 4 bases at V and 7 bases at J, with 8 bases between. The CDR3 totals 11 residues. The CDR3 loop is CSAKKGNTIYF. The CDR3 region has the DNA TGCAGTGCTAAAAAGGGGAACACCATATATTTT.

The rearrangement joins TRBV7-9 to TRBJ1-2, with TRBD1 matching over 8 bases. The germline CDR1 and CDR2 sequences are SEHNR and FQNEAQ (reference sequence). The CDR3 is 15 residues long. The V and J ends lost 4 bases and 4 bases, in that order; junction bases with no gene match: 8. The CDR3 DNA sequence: TGTGCCAGCAGCTCTTGGGACAGGAGCCTCTATGGCTACACCTTC. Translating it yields CASSSWDRSLYGYTF.

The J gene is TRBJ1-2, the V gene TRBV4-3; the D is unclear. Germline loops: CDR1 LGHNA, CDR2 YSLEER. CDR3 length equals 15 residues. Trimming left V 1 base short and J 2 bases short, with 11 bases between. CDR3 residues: CASSQVWEGNYGYTF. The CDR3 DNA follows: TGCGCCAGCAGCCAAGTTTGGGAGGGCAACTATGGCTACACCTTC.

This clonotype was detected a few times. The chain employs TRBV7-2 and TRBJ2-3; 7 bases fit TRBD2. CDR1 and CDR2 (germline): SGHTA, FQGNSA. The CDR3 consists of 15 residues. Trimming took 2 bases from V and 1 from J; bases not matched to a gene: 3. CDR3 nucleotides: TGTGCCAGCAGCTTACTCCTAGCGGGCACAGATACGCAGTATTTT. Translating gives CASSLLLAGTDTQYF.

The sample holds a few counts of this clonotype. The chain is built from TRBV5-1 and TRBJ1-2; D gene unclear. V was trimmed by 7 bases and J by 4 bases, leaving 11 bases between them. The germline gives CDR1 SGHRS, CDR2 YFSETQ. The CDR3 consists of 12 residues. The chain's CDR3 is CASGQESYGYTF. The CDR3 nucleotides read TGCGCCAGCGGGCAGGAGAGCTATGGCTACACCTTC.

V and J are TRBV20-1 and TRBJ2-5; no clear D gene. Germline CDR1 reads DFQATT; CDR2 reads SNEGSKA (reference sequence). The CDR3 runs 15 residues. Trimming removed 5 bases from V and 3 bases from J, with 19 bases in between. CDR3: CSALRPKADEETQYF. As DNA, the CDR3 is TGCAGTGCTCTGCGACCCAAGGCCGATGAAGAGACCCAGTACTTC.

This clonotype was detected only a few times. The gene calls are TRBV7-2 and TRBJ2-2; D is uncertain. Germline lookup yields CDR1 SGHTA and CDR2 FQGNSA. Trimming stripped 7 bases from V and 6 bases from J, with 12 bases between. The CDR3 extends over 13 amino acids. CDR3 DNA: TGTGCCAGCACCCGACATCAGTCCGGGGAGCTGTTTTTT. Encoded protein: CASTRHQSGELFF. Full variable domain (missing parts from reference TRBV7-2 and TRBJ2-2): GAGVSQSPSNKVTEKGKDVELRCDPISGHTALYWYRQSLGQGLEFLIYFQGNSAPDKSGLPSDRFSAERTGGSVSTLTIQRTQQEDSAVYLCASTRHQSGELFFGEGSRLTVL.

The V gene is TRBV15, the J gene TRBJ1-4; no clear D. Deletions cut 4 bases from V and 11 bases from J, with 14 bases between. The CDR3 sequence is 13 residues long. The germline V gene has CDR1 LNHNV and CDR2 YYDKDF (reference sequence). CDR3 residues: CATSTHRGEKLFF. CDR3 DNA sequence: TGTGCCACCAGCACTCATCGCGGGGAGAAACTGTTTTTT.